What follows are 10 T cell receptor beta chains derived from one specimen sequenced in a study of a mutant IDH1 vaccine in newly diagnosed glioma. The time point here: week 47, end of study. Mutant IDH1 20-mer peptide, at 300 ug, made up each vaccine dose, with topical imiquimod. Using immunoSEQ multiplex PCR, the repertoire was profiled, and TCRdb retains in-frame clones only, with some absent. This table has 50,000 to 65,000 clones, roughly four fifths appearing once. Their specific antigens are unknown. The sequencing here drew on PBMCs, taken from a glioma patient whose treatment included an IDH1 peptide vaccine. The receptor source for this set is a woman aged 45-60 years with glioma.

The chain couples TRBV7-9 to TRBJ2-7, with D unresolved. The germline V and J ends were trimmed by 1 base and 3 bases, with 7 bases remaining between them. The CDR3 totals 13 residues. Germline V CDR1 and CDR2: SEHNR, FQNEAQ (reference sequence). DNA of the CDR3: TGTGCCAGCAGCTTAGACACGGGCTACGAGCAGTACTTC. Amino acids: CASSLDTGYEQYF.

The chain is built from TRBV29-1 and TRBJ1-2; TRBD1 is a possible D gene (6 bases). Germline lookup yields CDR1 SQVTM and CDR2 ANQGSEA. The CDR3 runs 13 residues. Trimming pared 7 bases from V and 4 bases from J, leaving 16 bases between. CDR3 in amino acids: CSARGNRLYGYTF. CDR3 coding DNA: TGCAGCGCAAGGGGGAACCGTCTCTATGGCTACACCTTC.

The chain employs TRBV29-1 and TRBJ2-7; D uncertain. The CDR3 loop spans 16 amino acids. Germline V gene sequence: CDR1 SQVTM, CDR2 ANQGSEA. V was trimmed by 5 bases and J by 3 bases, leaving 23 bases between them. CDR3 coding DNA: TGCAGCGTTCTAGGTCTGAACAATTCTAACCTCTACGAGCAGTACTTC. Its translation is CSVLGLNNSNLYEQYF.

The rearrangement links TRBV5-5 to TRBJ1-1; possible D gene TRBD1, 5 bases. Trimming removed 3 bases at V and 2 bases at J, with 23 bases between. CDR1 SGHKS and CDR2 YYEKEE come from the germline V gene (reference sequence). This CDR3 has 18 amino acids. The CDR3 coding sequence is TGTGCCAGCAGCTGGAGCCTCGGGGGTTCGACGACAAACACTGAAGCTTTCTTT. Its protein product is CASSWSLGGSTTNTEAFF.

V and J are TRBV10-3 and TRBJ2-3, with a possible D match to TRBD2 (6 bases). Trimming removed 8 bases from V and 2 bases from J, with 17 bases in between. The CDR3 covers 15 residues. Germline CDR1 and CDR2: ENHRY and SYGVKD. Here the CDR3 DNA reads TGTGCCATCGGATCTGTCGGGGGTTTCACAGATACGCAGTATTTT. Amino acids: CAIGSVGGFTDTQYF.

This clone was seen a single time. The chain recombines TRBV18 with TRBJ2-7; TRBD1 might be the D (5 bases). V shed 3 bases and J shed 6 bases, with 21 bases lying between them. Per germline, CDR1 KGHSH and CDR2 LQKENI. The CDR3 covers 16 residues. The CDR3, as DNA: TGTGCCAGCTCACCCCCTGGTGGGGCGGCACCCTCCGAGCAGTACTTC. This codes for CASSPPGGAAPSEQYF.

This chain joins TRBV18 and TRBJ1-3; D ambiguous. The germline CDR1 and CDR2 sequences are KGHSH and LQKENI. The CDR3 sequence is 16 residues long. Trimming stripped 4 bases from V and 3 bases from J, with 16 bases between. CDR3 protein: CASSLDWQKSGNTIYF. In DNA form, the CDR3 reads TGTGCCAGCTCACTTGATTGGCAGAAGAGTGGAAACACCATATATTTT.

This chain connects TRBV14 to TRBJ2-7; TRBD1 aligns across 10 bases. J was trimmed by 5 bases and V by 4 bases; bases with no gene match: 11. Germline CDR1 SGHDN, CDR2 FVKESK. This CDR3 is 16 amino acids long. The DNA for the CDR3 is TGTGCCAGCAGCCCAAGACCGGGACAGGGGATCCACGAGCAGTACTTC. Its translation: CASSPRPGQGIHEQYF.

The genes are TRBV10-3 and TRBJ2-7; 9 nucleotides match TRBD1. This CDR3 region has 16 residues. Germline CDR1 reads ENHRY; CDR2 reads SYGVKD. V was clipped by 0 bases and J by 2 bases; unmatched bases: 5. For the CDR3, the DNA is TGTGCCATCAGTGAGTCAAGGGGACAGGGTGCCTACGAGCAGTACTTC. Translated: CAISESRGQGAYEQYF.

V and J are TRBV9 and TRBJ2-1; D is possibly TRBD1 (5 bases). The CDR3 has 14 amino acids. Germline lookup yields CDR1 SGDLS and CDR2 YYNGEE. V was shortened by 4 bases and J by 6 bases, with 14 bases between the two germline ends. The CDR3 region is CASSRAGSINEQFF. The CDR3 DNA follows: TGTGCCAGCAGCCGGGCAGGGTCGATCAATGAGCAGTTCTTC.